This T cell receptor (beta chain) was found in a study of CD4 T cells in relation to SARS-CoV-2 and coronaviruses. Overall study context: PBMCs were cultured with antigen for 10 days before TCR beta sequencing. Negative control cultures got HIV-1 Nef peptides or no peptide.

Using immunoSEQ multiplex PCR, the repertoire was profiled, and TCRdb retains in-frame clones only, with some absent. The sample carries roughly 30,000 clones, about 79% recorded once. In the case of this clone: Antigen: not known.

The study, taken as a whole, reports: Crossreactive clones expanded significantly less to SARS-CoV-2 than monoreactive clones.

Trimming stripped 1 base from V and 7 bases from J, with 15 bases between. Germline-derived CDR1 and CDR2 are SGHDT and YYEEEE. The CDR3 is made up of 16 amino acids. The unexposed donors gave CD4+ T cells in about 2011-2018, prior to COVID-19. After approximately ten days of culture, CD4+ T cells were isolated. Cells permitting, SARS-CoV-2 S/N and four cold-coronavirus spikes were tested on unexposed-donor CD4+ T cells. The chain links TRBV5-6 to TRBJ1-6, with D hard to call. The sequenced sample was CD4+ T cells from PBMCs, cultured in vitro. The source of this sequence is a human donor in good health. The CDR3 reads CASSLTPPVRNSPLHF. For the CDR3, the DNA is TGTGCCAGCAGCTTGACGCCCCCGGTAAGGAATTCACCCCTCCACTTT. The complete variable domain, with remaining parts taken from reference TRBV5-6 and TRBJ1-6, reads DAGVTQSPTHLIKTRGQQVTLRCSPKSGHDTVSWYQQALGQGPQFIFQYYEEEERQRGNFPDRFSGHQFPNYSSELNVNALLLGDSALYLCASSLTPPVRNSPLHFGNGTRLTVT.